This T cell receptor (beta chain) was documented in a study of blood T cell repertoires in COVID-19. For the study at large: Sample material is recorded as cDNA or gDNA derived from T cells, B-cell-depleted T cells, or PBMCs.

Source study methods: Using reference gene primer amplification, nucleated cell counts were estimated. Produced via immunoSEQ multiplex PCR; TCRdb's table is partial and in-frame only. V, J and clone size were drawn from that table, and D and trimming were deduced from the DNA. The sample comprises roughly 200,000 clones, roughly 88% of which are singletons, and over 2.5% rests with the top ten. CDR3 length: 14 residues. Germline CDR1 SGDLS, CDR2 YYNGEE. After removal of 3 bases from V and 5 bases from J, the junction contained 0 bases not matched to a gene. The chain couples TRBV9 to TRBJ1-4, with TRBD1 identical over 11 bases. The receptor comes from a man aged 55-75 years with acute or convalescent COVID-19. The sequenced sample consisted of peripheral blood. CDR3 amino acids: CASSGDRGNEKLFF. In DNA form, the CDR3 reads TGTGCCAGCAGCGGGGACAGGGGGAATGAAAAACTGTTTTTT.